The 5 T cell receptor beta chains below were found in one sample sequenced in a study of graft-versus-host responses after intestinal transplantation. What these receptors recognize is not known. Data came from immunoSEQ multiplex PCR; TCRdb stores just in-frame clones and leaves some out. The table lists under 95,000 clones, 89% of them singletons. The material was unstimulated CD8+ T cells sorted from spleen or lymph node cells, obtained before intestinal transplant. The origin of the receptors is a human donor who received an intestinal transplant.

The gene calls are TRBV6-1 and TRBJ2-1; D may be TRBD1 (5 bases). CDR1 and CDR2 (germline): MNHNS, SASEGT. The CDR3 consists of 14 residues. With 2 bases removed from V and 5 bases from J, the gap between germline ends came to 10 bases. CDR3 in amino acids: CASSEIARDNEQFF. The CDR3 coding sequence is TGTGCCAGCAGTGAAATCGCCAGGGACAATGAGCAGTTCTTC.

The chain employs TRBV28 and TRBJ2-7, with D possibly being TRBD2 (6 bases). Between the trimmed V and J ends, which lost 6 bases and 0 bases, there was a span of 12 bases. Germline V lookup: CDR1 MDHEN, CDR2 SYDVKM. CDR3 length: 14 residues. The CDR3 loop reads CASSLAEFSYEQYF. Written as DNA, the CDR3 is TGTGCCAGCAGCTTAGCGGAGTTCTCCTACGAGCAGTACTTC.

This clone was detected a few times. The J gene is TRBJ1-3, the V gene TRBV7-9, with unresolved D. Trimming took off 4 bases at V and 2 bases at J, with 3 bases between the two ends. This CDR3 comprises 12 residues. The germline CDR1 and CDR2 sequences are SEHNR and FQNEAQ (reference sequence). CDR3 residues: CASSSPGNTIYF. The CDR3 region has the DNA TGTGCCAGCAGCTCTCCTGGAAACACCATATATTTT.

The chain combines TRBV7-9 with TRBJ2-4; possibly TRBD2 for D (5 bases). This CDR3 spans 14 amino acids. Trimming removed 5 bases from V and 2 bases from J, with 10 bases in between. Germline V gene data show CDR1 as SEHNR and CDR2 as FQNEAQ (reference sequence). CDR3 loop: CASSGERTKNIQYF. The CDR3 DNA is TGTGCCAGCAGCGGAGAGCGGACCAAAAACATTCAGTACTTC.

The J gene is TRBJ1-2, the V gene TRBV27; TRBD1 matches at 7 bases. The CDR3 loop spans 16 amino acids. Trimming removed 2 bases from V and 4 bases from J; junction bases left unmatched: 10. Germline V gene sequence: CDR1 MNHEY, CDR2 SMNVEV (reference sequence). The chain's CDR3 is CASSLSRGGQPYGYTF. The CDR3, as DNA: TGTGCCAGCAGTTTAAGCCGAGGGGGCCAACCCTATGGCTACACCTTC.